One sample yielded the 31 T cell receptor beta chains listed below, sequenced in a study of blood T cell repertoires in COVID-19. The data were produced by immunoSEQ multiplex PCR, yet TCRdb's version contains in-frame clones alone and is incomplete. The sample has some 110,000 clones, about 81% seen once. The source material was peripheral blood. The receptor source for this set is a man in his 70s with acute or convalescent COVID-19.

This clone came up a few times. The V gene is TRBV3-1 (or the pseudogene TRBV3-2), the J gene TRBJ1-4; a possible D gene is TRBD1 (5 bases). Trimming pared 0 bases from V and 10 bases from J, leaving 18 bases between. Germline V gene lookup returns CDR1 LGHDT and CDR2 YNNKEL (reference sequence). The CDR3 has 16 residues. The CDR3 reads CASSQDKDISRGKLFF. DNA of the CDR3: TGTGCCAGCAGCCAAGATAAGGACATCTCACGTGGAAAACTGTTTTTT.

The genes are TRBV30 and TRBJ2-6; TRBD1 is a possible D gene (5 bases). Trimming took 4 bases from V and 4 from J, leaving 8 bases between them. The CDR3 loop spans 13 amino acids. The germline gives CDR1 GTSNPN, CDR2 SVGIG (reference sequence). CDR3 DNA: TGTGCCTGGACAGGGTTAGGGGCCAACGTCCTGACTTTC. Its translation: CAWTGLGANVLTF. The full variable domain, its missing parts supplied by reference TRBV30 and TRBJ2-6, is SQTIHQWPATLVQPVGSPLSLECTVEGTSNPNLYWYRQAAGRGLQLLFYSVGIGQISSEVPQNLSASRPQDRQFILSSKKLLLSDSGFYLCAWTGLGANVLTFGAGSRLTVL.

The V call is TRBV19, the J call TRBJ1-1; D is possibly TRBD1 (5 bases). This CDR3 has 14 amino acids. Per germline, CDR1 LNHDA and CDR2 SQIVND (reference sequence). With 7 bases removed from V and 1 base from J, the gap between germline ends came to 13 bases. Written as DNA, the CDR3 is TGTGCCAGTATCCTCCGACAGCCGAACACTGAAGCTTTCTTT. Encoded protein: CASILRQPNTEAFF.

This clone was counted a few times. The chain employs TRBV30 and TRBJ1-2; D might be TRBD1 (5 bases). V was cut by 2 bases and J by 5 bases, with 15 bases left in between. CDR3 length equals 14 residues. Germline lookup yields CDR1 GTSNPN and CDR2 SVGIG (reference sequence). CDR3 nucleotides: TGTGCCTGGAGTTACAGGAGCTCTCTATATGGCTACACCTTC. Translating gives CAWSYRSSLYGYTF.

This chain connects TRBV24-1 to TRBJ2-1, with 7 bases fitting TRBD1. This CDR3 is built from 13 residues. V gave up 4 bases and J gave up 10 bases; unmatched junction bases: 6. Germline assignment: CDR1 KGHDR and CDR2 SFDVKD. CDR3 sequence (DNA): TGTGCCACCAGTGACCCCGACAGGGACGAGCAGTTCTTC. Translated: CATSDPDRDEQFF.

The chain is built from TRBV28 and TRBJ1-2; 9 bases match TRBD1. Germline CDR1 reads MDHEN; CDR2 reads SYDVKM. The CDR3 is 14 residues long. V lost 4 bases, J lost 7 bases, and 7 bases stayed unmatched. The CDR3 coding sequence is TGTGCCAGCAGTTGGGGACAGGGAAATTCTGGCTACACCTTC. This sequence encodes CASSWGQGNSGYTF.

The CDR3 region is CASNPPRDNENYEQYF. DNA for the CDR3: TGTGCCAGCAACCCCCCCCGGGACAACGAGAACTACGAGCAGTACTTC. The V and J genes are TRBV25-1 and TRBJ2-7; TRBD1 is a possible D gene (6 bases). V dropped 7 bases and J dropped 3 bases, with 22 bases sitting between them. The CDR3 contains 16 residues. Germline assignment: CDR1 MGHDK and CDR2 SYGVNS.

V and J are TRBV28 and TRBJ2-7, with 12 positions matching TRBD2. V shed 5 bases, J shed 3 bases, and the junction held 5 bases outside the gene matches. The CDR3 is 15 amino acids. CDR1 MDHEN and CDR2 SYDVKM come from the germline V gene. CDR3 loop: CASSTTSGGNYEQYF. The CDR3 coding sequence is TGTGCCAGCAGTACTACTAGCGGGGGGAACTACGAGCAGTACTTC. Using reference TRBV28 and TRBJ2-7 for the parts outside the CDR3, the full variable domain is DVKVTQSSRYLVKRTGEKVFLECVQDMDHENMFWYRQDPGLGLRLIYFSYDVKMKEKGDIPEGYSVSREKKERFSLILESASTNQTSMYLCASSTTSGGNYEQYFGPGTRLTVT.

The chain couples TRBV9 to TRBJ1-5; the D gene is possibly TRBD1 (5 bases). V lost 2 bases, J lost 0 bases, and 9 bases lay in between. The CDR3 has 15 amino acids. The germline CDR1 and CDR2 sequences are SGDLS and YYNGEE. CDR3 loop: CASSVAGHSNQPQHF. The DNA of the CDR3 is TGTGCCAGCAGCGTGGCAGGACATAGCAATCAGCCCCAGCATTTT.

V gene TRBV28 combines with J gene TRBJ2-1, with a possible D match to TRBD1 (6 bases). Germline V gene data show CDR1 as MDHEN and CDR2 as SYDVKM. V gave up 3 bases and J gave up 15 bases, with 12 bases separating them. The CDR3 runs to 11 residues. The CDR3 protein is CASSFPGQMFF. The CDR3 DNA sequence: TGTGCCAGCAGTTTTCCTGGACAGATGTTCTTC.

This chain joins TRBV5-1 and TRBJ1-2; D not resolved. This CDR3 has 14 residues. Germline loops: CDR1 SGHRS, CDR2 YFSETQ. The V end was cut by 1 base, the J end by 1 base, with 8 bases between. The CDR3 loop reads CASSLLTNNYGYTF. CDR3 DNA sequence: TGCGCCAGCAGCTTGCTAACGAATAACTATGGCTACACCTTC.

This chain joins TRBV10-3 and TRBJ2-7; possible D gene TRBD2, 5 bases. V lost 7 bases and J lost 6, with 16 bases in between. The germline V gene encodes CDR1 ENHRY and CDR2 SYGVKD. The CDR3 consists of 13 residues. The CDR3 region is CAIKPLVVSEQYF. The CDR3, as DNA: TGTGCCATCAAACCACTAGTTGTAAGCGAGCAGTACTTC.

The rearrangement joins TRBV19 to TRBJ1-1; D unresolved. Germline CDR1 and CDR2: LNHDA and SQIVND (reference sequence). There are 13 residues in the CDR3. V gave up 8 bases and J gave up 3 bases, with 13 bases separating them. CDR3 bases: TGTGCCAGTTCTTTGACACTCGACACTGAAGCTTTCTTT. The encoded protein is CASSLTLDTEAFF.

A remark on this clone: Different DNA sequences within this sample yield the same CDR3. The chain links TRBV6-5 to TRBJ1-4, with TRBD1 as a possible D gene (5 bases). V was cut by 7 bases and J by 0 bases, with 9 bases left in between. The CDR3 is made up of 14 amino acids. Germline V lookup: CDR1 MNHEY, CDR2 SVGAGI. The CDR3 DNA sequence: TGTGCCAGCAAAAGGGGCTCAACTAATGAAAAACTGTTTTTT. Protein product: CASKRGSTNEKLFF.

The rearrangement uses TRBV2 and TRBJ1-1; D might be TRBD1 (5 bases). V shed 4 bases and J shed 4 bases, with 13 bases lying between them. The CDR3 spans 14 residues. CDR1 and CDR2 from the germline V gene are SNHLY and FYNNEI. Here the CDR3 DNA reads TGTGCCAGCAGTGTCGGGGGACGCGGCACTGAAGCTTTCTTT. It codes for CASSVGGRGTEAFF.

In its sample, this clone was seen once. The chain couples TRBV3-1 (or the pseudogene TRBV3-2) to TRBJ2-2; D is perhaps TRBD1 (6 bases). The CDR3 runs to 14 residues. Between the trimmed V and J ends, which lost 5 bases and 2 bases, there was a span of 9 bases. Germline V gene data show CDR1 as LGHDT and CDR2 as YNNKEL (reference sequence). CDR3 region: CASSEGQNTGELFF. The CDR3 DNA reads TGTGCCAGCAGCGAGGGACAAAACACCGGGGAGCTGTTTTTT.

The chain uses TRBV13 and TRBJ2-2; 8 bases are a match to TRBD2. This CDR3 has 17 residues. CDR1 and CDR2 from the germline V gene are PRHDT and FYEKMQ (reference sequence). Germline trimming cut 5 bases from V and 5 bases from J; bases unmatched to any gene: 13. The chain's CDR3 is CASSMQRERLRTGELFF. For the CDR3, the DNA is TGTGCCAGCAGCATGCAGCGGGAGCGGTTGAGAACCGGGGAGCTGTTTTTT.

This chain joins TRBV5-6 and TRBJ1-5, with D uncertain. Germline assignment: CDR1 SGHDT and CDR2 YYEEEE. The CDR3 is 13 amino acids. Trimming removed 2 bases at V and 3 bases at J, with 6 bases between. The CDR3 loop is CASSFDTNQPQHF. CDR3 coding DNA: TGTGCCAGCAGCTTCGACACCAATCAGCCCCAGCATTTT.

The sample holds one count of this clone. The chain links TRBV7-3 to TRBJ2-1, with a possible D match to TRBD1 (6 bases). This CDR3 region has 16 residues. V lost 3 bases, J lost 5 bases, and 17 bases lay in between. Germline V CDR1 and CDR2: SGHTA, FQGTGA. The CDR3, as DNA: TGTGCCAGCAGCTTGGGCAGCAGGGGACGGGACAATGAGCAGTTCTTC. Translated: CASSLGSRGRDNEQFF.

The chain has TRBV5-1 and TRBJ2-5, with TRBD2 identical over 9 bases. Trimming took 4 bases from V and 2 from J; bases not matched to a gene: 9. Germline CDR1 reads SGHRS; CDR2 reads YFSETQ. This CDR3 region has 16 residues. The CDR3 region is CASSPAERGVQETQYF. For the CDR3, the DNA is TGCGCCAGCAGCCCTGCTGAGCGGGGGGTGCAAGAGACCCAGTACTTC.

This rearrangement joins TRBV24-1 to TRBJ1-5, with 8 positions matching TRBD1. V lost 4 bases to trimming and J lost 4 bases; unmatched junction nucleotides: 5. This CDR3 has 15 residues. Germline assignment: CDR1 KGHDR and CDR2 SFDVKD. CDR3 loop: CATSDPGTGNQPQHF. CDR3 nucleotides: TGTGCCACCAGTGACCCCGGGACAGGAAATCAGCCCCAGCATTTT.

The table lists this clone with a count of one. Other DNA variants within this sample encode the same CDR3. V and J are TRBV6-5 and TRBJ1-5; no reliable D call. Germline V gene lookup returns CDR1 MNHEY and CDR2 SVGAGI. The CDR3 spans 14 residues. The V end was cut by 6 bases, the J end by 0 bases, with 9 bases between. The CDR3 DNA reads TGTGCCAGCAGCCGCACTTATAGCAATCAGCCCCAGCATTTT. Protein sequence: CASSRTYSNQPQHF.

J is TRBJ1-1 and V is TRBV29-1; D is uncertain. This CDR3 spans 13 amino acids. The V and J ends lost 2 bases and 3 bases respectively, with 10 bases between them. Germline V gives CDR1 SQVTM, CDR2 ANQGSEA. CDR3 residues: CSVELRVDTEAFF. The CDR3 DNA sequence: TGCAGCGTTGAATTGAGGGTGGACACTGAAGCTTTCTTT.

This clone was counted only a few times. The chain recombines TRBV5-1 with TRBJ1-3; TRBD1 matches at 8 bases. Trimming at V came to 5 bases and at J to 0 bases, leaving 10 bases not matched to a gene. CDR3 length equals 17 residues. The germline V gene has CDR1 SGHRS and CDR2 YFSETQ. The CDR3 sequence is CASSRGQGGLSGNTIYF. The CDR3 DNA reads TGCGCCAGCAGTCGTGGACAGGGCGGTCTCTCTGGAAACACCATATATTTT. Full variable domain (missing parts from reference TRBV5-1 and TRBJ1-3): KAGVTQTPRYLIKTRGQQVTLSCSPISGHRSVSWYQQTPGQGLQFLFEYFSETQRNKGNFPGRFSGRQFSNSRSEMNVSTLELGDSALYLCASSRGQGGLSGNTIYFGEGSWLTVV.

The rearrangement links TRBV5-1 to TRBJ1-4, with TRBD1 matching over 9 bases. Germline CDR1 and CDR2: SGHRS and YFSETQ. V shed 4 bases, J shed 8 bases, and the junction held 12 bases outside the gene matches. The CDR3 consists of 16 residues. The CDR3 bases are TGCGCCAGCAGCGTGGGCTGGGGACAGGGCGAAGAAAAACTGTTTTTT. It specifies CASSVGWGQGEEKLFF.

The chain carries TRBV7-8 and TRBJ2-7; the match to TRBD1 covers 7 bases. Germline CDR1 and CDR2: SGHVS and FQNEAQ. J lost 6 bases, V lost 0 bases, and 5 bases had no gene match. The CDR3 spans 14 residues. In DNA, the CDR3 is TGTGCCAGCAGCTTAGCGTGGACAGGCGGCGAGCAGTACTTC. The encoded protein is CASSLAWTGGEQYF.

The chain uses TRBV12-3 or TRBV12-4 and TRBJ1-3, with D possibly being TRBD1 (5 bases). The CDR3 loop spans 13 amino acids. Trimming removed 7 bases at V and 2 bases at J, with 9 bases between. The CDR3 sequence: CASTLGPGNTIYF. CDR3 nucleotide sequence: TGTGCCAGCACCTTGGGGCCTGGAAACACCATATATTTT.

The chain couples TRBV3-1 (or the pseudogene TRBV3-2) to TRBJ1-6; 10 bases map to TRBD1. The trim removed 3 bases at V and 7 bases at J, leaving 0 bases unmatched. The germline gives CDR1 LGHDT, CDR2 YNNKEL (reference sequence). The CDR3 covers 14 residues. The CDR3 DNA reads TGTGCCAGCAGCCAGGGACAGGGGAATTCACCCCTCCACTTT. Translating gives CASSQGQGNSPLHF.

The chain recombines TRBV19 with TRBJ2-1, with 9 bases fitting TRBD1. Germline V gene lookup returns CDR1 LNHDA and CDR2 SQIVND (reference sequence). The CDR3 covers 13 residues. J gave up 16 bases and V 5 bases, and 12 bases lay outside the gene matches. This CDR3 is CASSSLLRDRAFF. CDR3 coding DNA: TGTGCCAGTAGTTCCTTGCTCCGGGACAGGGCCTTCTTC.

This clone came up a few times. The CDR3 DNA is TGTGCCAGTAGTATCAGGGGGCGAGAGGGCACAAATGAGCAGTTCTTC. This codes for CASSIRGREGTNEQFF. V and J are TRBV19 and TRBJ2-1; 8 bases fit TRBD1. Germline CDR1 LNHDA, CDR2 SQIVND (reference sequence). There are 16 residues in the CDR3. Trimming at V came to 3 bases and at J to 7 bases, leaving 11 bases not matched to a gene.

In its sample, this clone was seen a few times. The V and J genes are TRBV19 and TRBJ2-5, with D possibly TRBD2 on 6 matching bases. The V end was cut by 6 bases, the J end by 5 bases, with 13 bases between. The CDR3 loop spans 13 amino acids. The V gene's germline CDR1 is LNHDA and CDR2 SQIVND (reference sequence). CDR3 protein: CASSQTRFETQYF. The CDR3 DNA sequence: TGTGCCAGTAGCCAGACTAGGTTTGAGACCCAGTACTTC.